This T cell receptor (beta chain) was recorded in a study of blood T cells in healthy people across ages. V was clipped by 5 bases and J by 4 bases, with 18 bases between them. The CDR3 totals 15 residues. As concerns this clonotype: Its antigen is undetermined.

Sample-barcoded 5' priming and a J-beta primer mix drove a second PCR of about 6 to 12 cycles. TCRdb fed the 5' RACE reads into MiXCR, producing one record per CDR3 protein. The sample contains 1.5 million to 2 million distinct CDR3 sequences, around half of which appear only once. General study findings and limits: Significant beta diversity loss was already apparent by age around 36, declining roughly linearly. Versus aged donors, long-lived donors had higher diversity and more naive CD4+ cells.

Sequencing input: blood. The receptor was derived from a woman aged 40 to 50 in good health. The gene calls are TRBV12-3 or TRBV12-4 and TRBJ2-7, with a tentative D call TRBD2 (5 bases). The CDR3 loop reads CASSARPGWGYEQYF. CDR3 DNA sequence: TGTGCCAGCAGTGCCCGCCCGGGATGGGGTTACGAGCAGTACTTC.